This entry describes one T cell receptor (beta chain). Its target is unknown. The data belong to a study of OX40 agonist ivuxolimab in advanced cancers. CDR1 is MNHNS, CDR2 SASEGT, per germline. V lost 2 bases to trimming and J lost 13 bases; unmatched junction nucleotides: 11. There are 14 residues in the CDR3. General study points: Some of the lowest clonal expansion was seen in partial responders at 0.1-3.0 mg/kg. CD8+ T cells were the subset that, on average, had more expanded clones than CD4+.

TCRdb's table, derived via immunoSEQ multiplex PCR, lists solely in-frame clones and lacks some. The data hold roughly 48,000 clones, with 83% observed a single time. The source of this sequence is an adult with an advanced solid tumor such as melanoma, head and neck, liver or kidney cancer. Sequencing used CD4+ or CD8+ T cells sorted from blood, obtained in a trial of the OX40 agonist ivuxolimab. The rearrangement joins TRBV6-1 to TRBJ1-2; 9 nucleotides align to TRBD1. Here the CDR3 reads CASSESGTGNVCTF. The CDR3 DNA is TGTGCCAGCAGTGAATCGGGGACAGGGAACGTCTGCACCTTC.